The rows below give T cell receptor beta chains drawn from one sample of a study of blood T cell repertoires in COVID-19. Sequencing was performed with immunoSEQ multiplex PCR; in TCRdb, only in-frame clones are kept and a portion is missing. The sample holds over 120,000 clones, about three quarters seen once. Sequencing used PBMCs or T cells enriched from blood (not recorded which). These receptors all come from a woman aged 50 to 65 who had recovered from COVID-19. CDR3s include the opening cysteine and the closing phenylalanine or tryptophan. D genes are given only for firm matches. The size entry is marked missing in some rows and otherwise reads once, few, many or a size class.

-	-	TRBV7-8	TRBJ2-7	14	TGTGCCAGCAGCCCGGGGGCGACAGGGAACGAGCAGTACTTC	CASSPGATGNEQYF
-	-	TRBV18	TRBJ2-7	13	TGTGCCAGCTCACCTCCCGTGTTCCGCGAGCAGTACTTC	CASSPPVFREQYF
-	-	TRBV6-1	TRBJ2-4	14	TGTGCCAGCAGTGAAAAGTTTCGGGGAAACATTCAGTACTTC	CASSEKFRGNIQYF
-	TRBD2	TRBV4-1	TRBJ2-5	14	TGCGCCAGCCGCGGGGGGGGATCGAGAGAGACCCAGTACTTC	CASRGGGSRETQYF
once	TRBD1	TRBV5-1	TRBJ2-7	14	TGCGCCAGCAGCCGACAGGGGGACGCCTACGAGCAGTACTTC	CASSRQGDAYEQYF
-	TRBD1	TRBV2	TRBJ2-7	16	TGTGCCAGCAGGCTAAACCCGGGACAGGGACCAAACGAGCAGTACTTC	CASRLNPGQGPNEQYF
-	-	TRBV19	TRBJ1-1	17	TGTGCCAGTACCACGACGAAGGGGTCTGATCGGAACACTGAAGCTTTCTTT	CASTTTKGSDRNTEAFF
-	TRBD2	TRBV2	TRBJ2-2	15	TGTGCCAGCAGTGAGGGACTAGCGGGAACCGGGGAGCTGTTTTTT	CASSEGLAGTGELFF
-	TRBD1	TRBV28	TRBJ2-7	14	TGTGCCAGCAGCCCAGGACAGGGTAGTGGAGAGCAGTACTTC	CASSPGQGSGEQYF
-	TRBD2	TRBV6-4	TRBJ2-1	14	TGTGCCAGCAGGGGGACTAGCGGGGGGGCCCTGCAGTTCTTC	CASRGTSGGALQFF
-	-	TRBV10-1	TRBJ1-5	15	TGCGCCAGCAGGGACTTTTTATTAGCTGGTCAGCCCCAGCATTTT	CASRDFLLAGQPQHF
-	-	TRBV5-1	TRBJ1-1	11	TGCGCCAGCAGGAGAAACACTGAAGCTTTCTTT	CASRRNTEAFF
-	TRBD1	TRBV6-5	TRBJ1-1	13	TGTGCCAGCAGAGAGGACAGGCGCACTGAAGCTTTCTTT	CASREDRRTEAFF
once	TRBD1	TRBV6-5	TRBJ2-5	14	TGTGCCAGCAGTCCCGACAGGGGGTTGGAGACCCAGTACTTC	CASSPDRGLETQYF
-	-	TRBV5-6	TRBJ1-1	18	TGTGCCAGCAGTCACTCACATAATACAGGGTATAAGGACACTGAAGCTTTCTTT	CASSHSHNTGYKDTEAFF
few	TRBD1	TRBV5-1	TRBJ1-3	15	TGCGCCAGCAGCTTCCAGGGGGAACCTGGAAACACCATATATTTT	CASSFQGEPGNTIYF
-	TRBD1	TRBV5-4	TRBJ2-7	16	TGTGCCAGCAGCTTGGAAGGGACAGGGAGCGGCTACGAGCAGTACTTC	CASSLEGTGSGYEQYF
-	-	TRBV19	TRBJ1-5	15	TGTGCCAGTAGTATGGCATCCACCAGCAATCAGCCCCAGCATTTT	CASSMASTSNQPQHF
-	-	TRBV28	TRBJ1-2	14	TGTGCCAGCAACATCCCCGGGGCAGGAGGGGGCTACACCTTC	CASNIPGAGGGYTF
-	-	TRBV19	TRBJ1-1	12	TGTGCCAGTAGTATAGGGACATTTGAAGCTTTCTTT	CASSIGTFEAFF
-	-	TRBV19	TRBJ1-1	15	TGTGCCAGTAGTATAGGCAGGGGCCTGGGGACTGAAGCTTTCTTT	CASSIGRGLGTEAFF
few	-	TRBV7-8	TRBJ2-2	13	TGTGCCAGCAGCCGTAGATACACCGGGGAGCTGTTTTTT	CASSRRYTGELFF
-	-	TRBV28	TRBJ2-7	14	TGTGCCAGCAGCTTTAGCGTATCCTCCTACGAGCAGTACTTC	CASSFSVSSYEQYF
-	-	TRBV7-8	TRBJ1-4	15	TGTGCCAGCAGCGAGCGCCTTGAGGGTAATGAAAAACTGTTTTTT	CASSERLEGNEKLFF
once	TRBD2	TRBV24-1	TRBJ2-1	17	TGTGCCACCAGTGATTCCTCGACTCGCGGGGGGCACAATGAGCAGTTCTTC	CATSDSSTRGGHNEQFF
-	-	TRBV9	TRBJ1-6	15	TGTGCCAGCAGCGTCGGAGGGGCGACTAATTCACCCCTCCACTTT	CASSVGGATNSPLHF
once	TRBD2	TRBV5-4	TRBJ2-5	15	TGTGCCAGCAGCTGGACTAGCGGGGGCCAAGAGACCCAGTACTTC	CASSWTSGGQETQYF
-	-	TRBV7-9	TRBJ1-1	14	TGTGCCAGCAGCTTATCGCAGGGTAATACTGAAGCTTTCTTT	CASSLSQGNTEAFF
-	TRBD1	TRBV27	TRBJ1-1	13	TGTGCCAGCAGTTCACAGGGGCGGACTGAAGCTTTCTTT	CASSSQGRTEAFF
-	-	TRBV19	TRBJ2-7	13	TGTGCCAGTAGTCGGCGACAGTACCTGGAGCAGTACTTC	CASSRRQYLEQYF
-	TRBD2	TRBV6-5	TRBJ2-3	14	TGTGCCAGCACCCCAAGCGGGGACGCAGATACGCAGTATTTT	CASTPSGDADTQYF
-	-	TRBV18	TRBJ2-5	12	TGTGCCAGCACCCAACAGGGAGAGACCCAGTACTTC	CASTQQGETQYF
-	-	TRBV11-3	TRBJ2-7	14	TGTGCCAGCAGTGAGAGACGGCAGGGTGGCGAGCAGTACTTC	CASSERRQGGEQYF
once	-	TRBV27	TRBJ2-2	14	TGTGCCAGCAGTTTCCGTTGGAACACCGGGGAGCTGTTTTTT	CASSFRWNTGELFF
-	-	TRBV30	TRBJ2-3	15	TGTGCCTGGAGTGTCGGGGGGCGACCCACAGATACGCAGTATTTT	CAWSVGGRPTDTQYF
-	-	TRBV11-3	TRBJ1-1	15	TGTGCCAGCAGCTTAGATTCCAGGGTTAACACTGAAGCTTTCTTT	CASSLDSRVNTEAFF
-	-	TRBV10-3	TRBJ1-1	14	TGTGCCATCAGTGCATCCGGGACAAACGCTGAAGCTTTCTTT	CAISASGTNAEAFF
-	TRBD1	TRBV11-2	TRBJ2-5	16	TGTGCCAGCAGCTTAGTCCCACGGACAGGGAGGGAGACCCAGTACTTC	CASSLVPRTGRETQYF
-	-	TRBV30	TRBJ1-6	14	TGTGCCGCAAACAGAGACTCCTATAATTCACCCCTCCACTTT	CAANRDSYNSPLHF
-	-	TRBV4-1	TRBJ2-6	15	TGCGCCAGCAGCCGACAGGCAGCTGGGGCCAACGTCCTGACTTTC	CASSRQAAGANVLTF
-	-	TRBV9	TRBJ1-3	12	TGTGCCAGCAGTCCACAGGGAAACACCATATATTTT	CASSPQGNTIYF